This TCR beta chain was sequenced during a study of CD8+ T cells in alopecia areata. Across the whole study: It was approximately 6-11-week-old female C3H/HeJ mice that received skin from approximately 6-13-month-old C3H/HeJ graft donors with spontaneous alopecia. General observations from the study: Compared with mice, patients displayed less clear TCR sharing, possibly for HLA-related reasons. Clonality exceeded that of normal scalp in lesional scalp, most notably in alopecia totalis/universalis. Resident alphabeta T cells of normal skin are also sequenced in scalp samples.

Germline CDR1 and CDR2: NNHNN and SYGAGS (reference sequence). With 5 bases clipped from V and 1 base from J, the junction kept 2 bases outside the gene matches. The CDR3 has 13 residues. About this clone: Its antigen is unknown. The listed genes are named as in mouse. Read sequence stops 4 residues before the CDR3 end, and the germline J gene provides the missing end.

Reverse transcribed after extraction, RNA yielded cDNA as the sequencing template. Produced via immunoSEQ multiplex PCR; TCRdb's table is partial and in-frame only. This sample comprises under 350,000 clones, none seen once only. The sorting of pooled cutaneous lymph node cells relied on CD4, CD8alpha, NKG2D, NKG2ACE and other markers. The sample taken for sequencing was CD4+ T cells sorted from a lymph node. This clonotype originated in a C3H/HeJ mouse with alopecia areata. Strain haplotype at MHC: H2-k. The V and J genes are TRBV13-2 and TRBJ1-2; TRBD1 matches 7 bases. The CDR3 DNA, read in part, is TGTGCCAGCGGGACAGGGTTAAACTCC. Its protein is CASGTGLNS. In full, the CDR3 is CASGTGLNSDYTF.